A single sample gave rise to the 8 T cell receptor beta chains below, sequenced in a study of control samples from healthy donors and cancer patients (dated by TCRdb to 2020 to 2022). The library relied on the immunoSEQ multiplex PCR assay. What TCRdb holds here is the immuneACCESS table cut down to in-frame rearrangements. Part of the clones is not present; checked against another copy, under half of the missing clones reflect an unresolved V gene, and the others are unexplained. The sample yields about 130,000 clones; 70% to 90% were counted once. The ten biggest clones cover more than 2.5% of the sample. Input material: blood. The receptors shown here come from a man aged 45 to 65 in good health.

The J gene is TRBJ1-4, the V gene TRBV27; D perhaps matches TRBD1 (6 bases). V lost 3 bases to trimming and J lost 7 bases, with 15 bases between them. The germline gives CDR1 MNHEY, CDR2 SMNVEV (reference sequence). CDR3 length equals 15 residues. The chain's CDR3 is CASSLVAQGPEKLFF. Written as DNA, the CDR3 is TGTGCCAGCAGTTTGGTCGCGCAGGGGCCTGAAAAACTGTTTTTT.

This clone qualifies as medium-sized. The DNA for the CDR3 is TGTGCCACCAGCAGATTGACAGGGGGCACTGAAGCTTTCTTT. It specifies CATSRLTGGTEAFF. The chain employs TRBV15 and TRBJ1-1; TRBD1 aligns across 9 bases. Looked up from germline, CDR1 is LNHNV and CDR2 is YYDKDF (reference sequence). V lost 2 bases to trimming and J lost 4 bases; unmatched junction nucleotides: 2. The CDR3 is 14 residues long.

V usage is TRBV29-1 and J usage is TRBJ1-1; D not resolved. Trimming removed 4 bases at V and 5 bases at J, with 8 bases between. CDR3 length equals 11 residues. Germline assignment: CDR1 SQVTM and CDR2 ANQGSEA. CDR3 in amino acids: CSVGSGTEAFF. Written as DNA, the CDR3 is TGCAGCGTTGGCAGTGGGACTGAAGCTTTCTTT.

The chain joins TRBV28 to TRBJ2-7; tentative D call: TRBD1 (6 bases). Germline assignment: CDR1 MDHEN and CDR2 SYDVKM. V was clipped by 7 bases and J by 3 bases, with 7 bases between them. The CDR3 sequence is 11 residues long. The CDR3 is CASIGGYEQYF. The CDR3 DNA reads TGTGCCAGCATAGGGGGCTACGAGCAGTACTTC.

The chain links TRBV24-1 to TRBJ2-5, with 9 nucleotides matching TRBD1. CDR3 length equals 15 residues. The V gene's germline CDR1 is KGHDR and CDR2 SFDVKD. J gave up 2 bases and V 3 bases, and 3 bases lay outside the gene matches. In nucleotides, the CDR3 is TGTGCCACCAGTGATGTCGGGACAGGGCAAGAGACCCAGTACTTC. Translated, it gives CATSDVGTGQETQYF.

This clone was seen a handful of times. The rearrangement links TRBV29-1 to TRBJ1-1; 8 nucleotides agree with TRBD1. CDR3 length: 14 amino acids. Germline V CDR1 and CDR2: SQVTM, ANQGSEA. With V trimmed by 4 bases and J by 0 bases, 4 bases remained unmatched. DNA of the CDR3: TGCAGCGTTGTAGGACAGGGAATGAACACTGAAGCTTTCTTT. Its translation is CSVVGQGMNTEAFF.

In the case of this clone: Its ends do not fully match the called genes, so a read error is possible. The gene calls are TRBV2 and TRBJ1-2; 7 nucleotides align to TRBD1. From germline, CDR1 is SNHLY and CDR2 FYNNEI. The CDR3 is 13 amino acids. CDR3 loop: CASREGTVYGYTF. The CDR3 nucleotides read TGTGCCAGCAGGGAAGGGACAGTCTATGGCTACACCTTC.

The genes are TRBV10-3 and TRBJ2-1, with 8 bases matching TRBD1. The germline gives CDR1 ENHRY, CDR2 SYGVKD. The CDR3 is 14 residues long. Trimming removed 5 bases from V and 10 bases from J; junction bases left unmatched: 10. The CDR3 loop is CAISTGQGLGEQFF. The CDR3, as DNA: TGTGCCATCAGTACCGGACAGGGTCTAGGGGAGCAGTTCTTC.